One sample yielded the 2 T cell receptor beta chains listed below, sequenced in a study of blood T cell repertoires in COVID-19. The repertoire was sequenced with immunoSEQ multiplex PCR; TCRdb's copy has only in-frame clones and lacks some. The table records approximately 42,000 clones, under 80% of them present only once. The sequenced sample was peripheral blood. These receptors originate from a man at least 80 years old with acute or convalescent COVID-19.

This chain's CDR3 is CASSLGQGTIYF. Here the CDR3 DNA reads TGTGCCAGCAGCTTAGGGCAGGGCACCATATATTTT. J is TRBJ1-3 and V is TRBV11-2; D perhaps matches TRBD1 (5 bases). Germline CDR1 reads SGHAT; CDR2 reads FQNNGV. Trimming took off 1 base at V and 9 bases at J, with 7 bases between the two ends. The CDR3 runs 12 residues.

This clone has just a few counts. The chain links TRBV5-6 to TRBJ1-3; tentatively, D is TRBD1 (5 bases). V was pared by 5 bases and J by 0 bases, with 9 bases between. Per germline, CDR1 SGHDT and CDR2 YYEEEE. There are 14 residues in the CDR3. The CDR3 spells CASRGRASGNTIYF. CDR3 DNA sequence: TGTGCCAGCAGGGGCAGGGCCTCTGGAAACACCATATATTTT.